A single T cell receptor (beta chain) is shown here with its context. One end of the junction does not line up with germline, which may come from a read error. The data stem from a study of tumor-infiltrating lymphocytes in glioblastoma multiforme. This CDR3 has 12 residues. TCRB libraries came from RNA via three nested multiplex PCR rounds. One entry per CDR3 protein, called by TCRdb with MiXCR from the multiplex PCR reads. The sample records about 32,000 distinct CDR3 sequences, roughly three fifths being singletons. The clonotype was recovered from a male donor with glioblastoma. Sequenced sample: brain tumor tissue. This sequence joins TRBV12-3 or TRBV12-4 and TRBJ2-7; unclear D gene. The CDR3 DNA is TGTGTCAGCAGTTTGATGGGCGAGGAGCAGTACTTC. Its translation: CVSSLMGEEQYF.